This T cell receptor (beta chain) appears in the sequencing data of a study of blood T cell repertoires in COVID-19. Study details: The origin of the acute and convalescent COVID-19 samples was the United States, Italy and Spain. PBMCs, B-cell-depleted T cells, or T cells provided the cDNA or gDNA that made up the material.

Study processing details: Amplification of reference gene primers was used by the study to estimate nucleated cell counts. Clones were read by immunoSEQ multiplex PCR, and TCRdb kept only the in-frame ones, dropping some. The DNA gave D and trimming, while V, J and clone size come from that table. Of 100,000 to 110,000 clones listed, over 75% are singletons. The sample taken for sequencing was peripheral blood. This receptor was identified in a human donor in a cohort sampled during active COVID-19.

CDR3 loop: CASRLADKYTQYF. CDR3 in DNA: TGTGCCAGCAGACTAGCGGACAAGTATACGCAGTATTTT. V gene TRBV21-1 combines with J gene TRBJ2-3; whether TRBD2, the table's D call, matches the DNA was not checked. TRBV21-1 constitutes a pseudogene. The CDR3 is 13 amino acids.